The 15 T cell receptor beta chains below come from one sample, sequenced in a study of CD8+ T cells in alopecia areata. Sequencing templates came from extracted RNA that was reverse transcribed into cDNA. Data came from immunoSEQ multiplex PCR; TCRdb stores just in-frame clones and leaves some out. The table lists about 110,000 clones, approximately 61% of them singletons. Specimen: NKG2D-low CD8+ T cells sorted from blood. The origin of the receptors is a human donor with alopecia areata.

The rearrangement links TRBV25-1 to TRBJ1-1, with D unresolved. Trimming stripped 4 bases from V and 4 bases from J, with 7 bases between. The CDR3 is made up of 12 amino acids. Germline CDR1 and CDR2: MGHDK and SYGVNS. The DNA for the CDR3 is TGTGCCAGCAGTGCCCGGGGCACTGAAGCTTTCTTT. Translated, it gives CASSARGTEAFF.

V and J are TRBV19 and TRBJ2-7; tentatively, D is TRBD1 or TRBD2 (5 bases each). V lost 5 bases, J lost 1 base, and 12 bases lay in between. CDR3 length: 14 amino acids. CDR1 and CDR2 from the germline V gene are LNHDA and SQIVND (reference sequence). Here the CDR3 reads CASSWGTGSYEQYF. For the CDR3, the DNA is TGTGCCAGTAGTTGGGGGACGGGGTCCTACGAGCAGTACTTC. Full variable domain (missing parts from reference TRBV19 and TRBJ2-7): DGGITQSPKYLFRKEGQNVTLSCEQNLNHDAMYWYRQDPGQGLRLIYYSQIVNDFQKGDIAEGYSVSREKKESFPLTVTSAQKNPTAFYLCASSWGTGSYEQYFGPGTRLTVT.

This clone was picked up a small number of times. Other DNA sequences from this sample encode an identical CDR3 as well. J is TRBJ2-7 and V is TRBV29-1, with D perhaps TRBD2 (6 bases). The CDR3 has 11 residues. Deletions cut 4 bases from V and 6 bases from J, with 10 bases between. Germline CDR1 and CDR2: SQVTM and ANQGSEA. CDR3 in amino acids: CSVVWGGEQYF. The CDR3 region has the DNA TGCAGCGTTGTGTGGGGAGGCGAGCAGTACTTC.

This clone came up once. The genes are TRBV7-9 and TRBJ2-1; 9 nucleotides align to TRBD1. V was clipped by 3 bases and J by 8 bases; unmatched bases: 11. The CDR3 covers 16 residues. Per germline, CDR1 SEHNR and CDR2 FQNEAQ (reference sequence). DNA of the CDR3: TGTGCCAGCAGCTTCTCCGGACAGGGGAAATGGGATGAGCAGTTCTTC. Amino acid sequence: CASSFSGQGKWDEQFF.

The chain carries TRBV19 and TRBJ2-7, with TRBD2 identical over 10 bases. The germline gives CDR1 LNHDA, CDR2 SQIVND (reference sequence). Losses at the gene ends were 3 bases for V and 2 bases for J; bases not matched to a gene: 4. The CDR3 has 15 residues. The CDR3 loop is CASSIWLAGAYEQYF. The CDR3, as DNA: TGTGCCAGTAGTATTTGGCTAGCGGGAGCCTACGAGCAGTACTTC.

The V gene is TRBV28, the J gene TRBJ2-7, with D possibly being TRBD1 (6 bases). Trimming took 3 bases from V and 0 from J, leaving 12 bases between them. The CDR3 is 15 residues long. Germline V lookup: CDR1 MDHEN, CDR2 SYDVKM. In nucleotides, the CDR3 is TGTGCCAGCAGTTTTTGGACAGTAATCTCCTACGAGCAGTACTTC. Protein: CASSFWTVISYEQYF.

This clone turned up a few times. This chain uses TRBV29-1 with TRBJ1-3; unclear D gene. This CDR3 has 15 residues. In germline, CDR1 is SQVTM, CDR2 ANQGSEA. V was trimmed by 7 bases and J by 0 bases, leaving 16 bases between them. The CDR3 region is CSASMTTSSGNTIYF. The CDR3 DNA is TGCAGCGCCTCAATGACTACGAGCTCTGGAAACACCATATATTTT.

The rearrangement uses TRBV4-1 and TRBJ1-1; no definite D call. V was pared by 0 bases and J by 1 base, with 12 bases between. Germline V gene sequence: CDR1 MGHRA, CDR2 YSYEKL. CDR3 length: 16 amino acids. The CDR3 bases are TGCGCCAGCAGCCAAGATGATGCCGAGGGGAACACTGAAGCTTTCTTT. As protein: CASSQDDAEGNTEAFF.

V usage is TRBV2 and J usage is TRBJ2-3; no reliable D call. There are 13 residues in the CDR3. The germline V and J ends were trimmed by 6 bases and 4 bases, with 11 bases remaining between them. Germline values: CDR1 SNHLY, CDR2 FYNNEI. The CDR3 sequence: CASSALVSDTQYF. CDR3 coding DNA: TGTGCCAGCAGCGCGCTTGTTTCAGATACGCAGTATTTT.

The chain combines TRBV5-1 with TRBJ1-5, with a tentative D call TRBD1 (6 bases). The CDR3 runs to 16 residues. Germline CDR1 SGHRS, CDR2 YFSETQ. V lost 0 bases, J lost 5 bases, and 15 bases lay in between. Written as DNA, the CDR3 is TGCGCCAGCAGCTTGGGAGTCGGGGGGGGCCATCAGCCCCAGCATTTT. The encoded protein is CASSLGVGGGHQPQHF. Combining the CDR3 with reference TRBV5-1 and TRBJ1-5 gives the whole variable domain KAGVTQTPRYLIKTRGQQVTLSCSPISGHRSVSWYQQTPGQGLQFLFEYFSETQRNKGNFPGRFSGRQFSNSRSEMNVSTLELGDSALYLCASSLGVGGGHQPQHFGDGTRLSIL.

The chain has TRBV6-5 and TRBJ2-7; 11 positions match TRBD1. Germline CDR1 reads MNHEY; CDR2 reads SVGAGI. The V gene end was trimmed by 6 bases and the J gene end by 1 base; junction bases not matched to a gene: 5. This CDR3 contains 15 residues. The CDR3 region has the DNA TGTGCCAGCAGCCTGGGACAGGGGGGTTCCTACGAGCAGTACTTC. It codes for CASSLGQGGSYEQYF.

The J gene is TRBJ1-1, the V gene TRBV11-3; TRBD1 is a possible D gene (6 bases). The CDR3 has 14 residues. Germline V gives CDR1 SGHNT, CDR2 YENEEA. Trimming removed 4 bases at V and 1 base at J, with 10 bases between. CDR3 sequence (DNA): TGTGCCAGCAGCTGGGGGGGCTGGAACACTGAAGCTTTCTTT. Translating it yields CASSWGGWNTEAFF.

The chain has TRBV5-1 and TRBJ1-1; D ambiguous. The V and J ends lost 0 bases and 7 bases respectively, with 7 bases between them. The CDR3 extends over 12 amino acids. The germline V gene has CDR1 SGHRS and CDR2 YFSETQ. CDR3 loop: CASSLVGDEAFF. CDR3 coding DNA: TGCGCCAGCAGCTTGGTAGGTGATGAAGCTTTCTTT. Complete variable domain (other parts from reference TRBV5-1 and TRBJ1-1): KAGVTQTPRYLIKTRGQQVTLSCSPISGHRSVSWYQQTPGQGLQFLFEYFSETQRNKGNFPGRFSGRQFSNSRSEMNVSTLELGDSALYLCASSLVGDEAFFGQGTRLTVV.

There are a few counts of this clone. The sample has other DNA sequences that encode this CDR3 too. CDR3 DNA sequence: TGTGCCAGCAGTTTAGGGGGTGGCAATGAGCAGTTCTTC. Amino acids: CASSLGGGNEQFF. The chain is built from TRBV28 and TRBJ2-1; either TRBD1 or TRBD2 may supply D (5 bases each). The V end was cut by 2 bases, the J end by 6 bases, with 8 bases between. The CDR3 loop spans 13 amino acids. Germline V gives CDR1 MDHEN, CDR2 SYDVKM.

The V call is TRBV25-1, the J call TRBJ1-1; possibly TRBD1 for D (5 bases). Germline values: CDR1 MGHDK, CDR2 SYGVNS. The CDR3 length is 15 residues. V gave up 8 bases and J gave up 4 bases, with 20 bases separating them. In nucleotides, the CDR3 is TGTGCCAGCCAAAGCTCGGGGGTCTTTGGCACTGAAGCTTTCTTT. It specifies CASQSSGVFGTEAFF. The full variable domain, rest sourced from reference TRBV25-1 and TRBJ1-1, is EADIYQTPRYLVIGTGKKITLECSQTMGHDKMYWYQQDPGMELHLIHYSYGVNSTEKGDLSSESTVSRIRTEHFPLTLESARPSHTSQYLCASQSSGVFGTEAFFGQGTRLTVV.